This T cell receptor (beta chain) was retrieved from a study of cytomegalovirus exposure and HLA in healthy donors. Whole-study findings and limits: The listing of roughly 160 TCR beta chains classed them as cytomegalovirus-associated. As a later analysis revealed, most CMV-associated TCR beta chains appeared HLA-restricted.

The primer mix had 60 Vbeta and 13 Jbeta primers. Here immunoSEQ multiplex PCR was the method, and the copy in TCRdb shows in-frame clones only, minus some. This sample has around 98,000 clones; roughly 76% occur once, and the top ten carry around 1.3%. Per the germline V gene, CDR1 is SEHNR and CDR2 is FQNEAQ (reference sequence). This CDR3 has 12 residues. V lost 5 bases to trimming and J lost 6 bases, with 10 bases between them. Remarks on this clone: Its antigen is not identified.

What was sequenced was PBMCs. This TCR came from a female donor in good health and CMV-seronegative. J is TRBJ1-1 and V is TRBV7-9; weak D call: TRBD1 (6 bases). DNA of the CDR3: TGTGCCAGCAGCCGAGAGGGGGCTGAAGCTTTCTTT. This gives the protein CASSREGAEAFF.